This TCR beta chain was recorded in a study of cytomegalovirus exposure and HLA in healthy donors. A multiplex PCR was run with 60 Vbeta primers and 13 Jbeta primers. Generated by immunoSEQ multiplex PCR, the TCRdb table keeps only in-frame clones and is missing some. The sample lists 150,000 or so clones, around 73% occurring once. Turning to this clone: Its cognate antigen is unknown.

General study results and limits: Certain sequence variants were highly shared and formed a cluster, and this cluster was likely a sequencing artifact. In a later analysis, HLA-C alleles had the fewest associated TCRs, DRB1 alleles the most.

Source material: PBMCs. The sequence was collected from a woman between 18 and 29 years old in good health and CMV-seronegative.

The CDR3 nucleotides read TGCGCCAGCAGCTTGACGGACAGACAAGAGACCCAGTACTTC. Translation gives CASSLTDRQETQYF. The rearrangement uses TRBV5-1 and TRBJ2-5, with D perhaps matching TRBD1 (6 bases). Germline V CDR1 and CDR2: SGHRS, YFSETQ. The CDR3 has 14 amino acids. Trimming shortened V by 1 base and J by 2 bases, and 9 bases separated the two germline ends.